Listed here is a single T cell receptor beta chain. Its target is not known. A read error may produce the germline difference seen at one junction end. Investigators took RNA and DNA out together from 20-30 mg of unsorted bulk tissue. The record originates from a study of tumor-infiltrating lymphocytes in primary liver carcinoma. TCR beta cDNA was prepared out of 500 ng total RNA by means of a constant-region primer. Amplification in three nested multiplex PCR rounds with slightly modified ARM-PCR gave rise to TCR beta libraries. Amplification in the first two PCR rounds was performed using TRBV1-TRBV30 forward primers and a C-beta reverse primer for 10 cycles each. TCRdb itself ran the multiplex PCR reads through MiXCR, one entry per CDR3 protein. The sample contains more than 100,000 distinct CDR3 sequences, 55% to 65% of which appear only once. This CDR3 is 11 amino acids long. Study conclusions and caveats: The top-250-clone fraction was significantly higher in tumors than in blood (p = 0.039).

This receptor was taken from an older woman with primary liver carcinoma and hepatitis B virus infection. Sequencing was done on a sample of liver tumor tissue from sampling region 1. Stated subset: tumor region T1, superior pole. V usage is TRBV12-3 or TRBV12-4 and J usage is TRBJ2-3; D is perhaps TRBD2 (6 bases). The DNA for the CDR3 is TGTGTCAGCAGTTGGGGGGATACGCATTATTTT. Protein product: CVSSWGDTHYF.